This TCR beta chain was identified in a study of cytomegalovirus exposure and HLA in healthy donors. 13 Jbeta primers and 60 Vbeta primers were used for the PCR. In the authors' methods: Around 11 million shared chains were among the roughly 78 million unique TCR beta chains that a later analysis counted. Clones were sequenced by immunoSEQ multiplex PCR, and TCRdb holds only the in-frame ones, with some missing. V and J calls and clone size are as listed in that table; D and trimming were resolved from the DNA. This sample has approximately 200,000 clones, with 82% found just once. This CDR3 has 14 amino acids. The germline gives CDR1 SEHNR, CDR2 FQNEAQ (reference sequence). J gave up 5 bases and V 5 bases, and 8 bases lay outside the gene matches.

Sequenced sample: PBMCs. The receptor's source is a woman aged 45-59 years in good health and CMV-seropositive. The rearrangement joins TRBV7-9 to TRBJ2-7; TRBD1 matches 8 bases. The CDR3 DNA is TGTGCCAGCAGCCTGGACAGGGCTGGCGACGAGCAGTACTTC. This sequence encodes CASSLDRAGDEQYF.